This TCR beta chain was profiled in a study of identical twins' blood T cells (dated by TCRdb to about 2013). Background on the whole study: The approximately 12 libraries, six for the alpha chain and six for the beta chain, yielded some 50 million Illumina reads in total. TCR alpha and beta chain repertoires of three pairs of monozygous twins were compared using next-generation sequencing to assess genetic influence on repertoire formation. The full study reports these points: V gene usage was reported to be markedly more similar within twin pairs than between unrelated donors, even among non-selected out-of-frame TCRbeta clonotypes. Because the twins were reared together, environmental influences could not be ruled out as the explanation for twin similarity. Independent studies were stated to be required to validate the proposed role of the TCRalpha J segment in MHC recognition during thymic selection. The count of CDR3 clonotypes shared by two donors depended mainly on the product of the two donors' cloneset sizes, and twins did not clearly depart from this trend. Among the most abundant TCRbeta clonotypes, each donor shared more CDR3 sequences with her twin than with unrelated donors.

Receptor libraries were prepared by 5' RACE. These reads were obtained on an Illumina Genome Analyzer IIx. RNA-based TCR cDNA libraries were prepared by a previously described protocol with several modifications. To prevent cross-contamination, sample-specific barcodes were introduced on both ends of each TCR cDNA library during cDNA synthesis and amplification. The authors' pipeline ran thus. Between about 100,000 and nearly 550,000 clonotypes were identified per individual, and roughly 2 to 4 million CDR3-containing reads were obtained per library. After reads with improper barcode index combinations were thrown out, a cloneset for each library was built using the MiTCR software. While assembling CDR3 clonotypes, MiTCR filtered or rescued low-quality reads and corrected PCR and sequencing errors. Artificial out-of-frame clonotypes were removed by being mapped to in-frame sequences, with one indel in the CDR3 allowed. Similarity of V and J gene usage between donors was measured as Jensen-Shannon divergence divided by mean entropy. TCRdb trimmed public reads at Q25 via fastp, called clones via MiXCR and kept in-frame beta chains. Merged by CDR3 protein, the rows form single entries marked with the most common genes and DNA. The V and J calls come from TCRdb's annotation, not from the publication. The table for this sample lists about 370,000 distinct CDR3 sequences; roughly 30% of them were counted only once. The ten largest clones capture around 5.6% of the sample.

Six healthy women forming three monozygous twin pairs were used as donors. All three twin pairs had been raised together and were thought likely to have encountered the same vaccines and infectious agents. TCR cDNA libraries were prepared from RNA that had been isolated from peripheral blood mononuclear cells. Concerning this clonotype: The clone's antigen remains unknown. No per-base quality is available; no much larger clone lies one base away.

V is shortened by 5 bases, J by 0 bases, and the region joining them spans 11 bases. Taken from the germline V gene (reference sequence), the CDR1 and CDR2 loops are SEHNR and FQNEAQ. The CDR3 has 15 amino acids, counting the end cysteine and phenylalanine. CDR3 DNA is the only sequence kept; it has 45 bases, read in frame from the first base. The chain is made from TRBV7-9 and TRBJ1-3; a weak D assignment points to TRBD1 (6 bases agree). This receptor was obtained from a woman aged 18-49 years in good health. The sequencing input was PBMCs. The sequenced DNA: TGTGCCAGCAGCCACGGGGGCTACTCTGGAAACACCATATATTTT. Translated, it gives CASSHGGYSGNTIYF.